One sample yielded the 14 T cell receptor beta chains listed below, sequenced in a study of response to subunit inactivated influenza vaccine. TCRdb used MiXCR to reprocess the RT-PCR reads, holding one entry per CDR3 protein. This table has 800,000 to 1,000,000 distinct CDR3 sequences, 21% appearing once. Source: PBMCs from blood, taken 5 days after vaccination. Source of these receptors: a man aged 50 or older who received an inactivated influenza vaccine.

V and J are TRBV7-9 and TRBJ2-5, with D possibly matching TRBD2 (5 bases). Germline loops: CDR1 SEHNR, CDR2 FQNEAQ (reference sequence). The ends were cut back, 7 bases at V and 5 bases at J, with 11 bases in the middle. This CDR3 has 12 residues. The CDR3 nucleotides read TGTGCCAGCACCCTGGGAGCCGAGACCCAGTACTTC. It codes for CASTLGAETQYF.

This clonotype was detected a few times. The chain couples TRBV7-9 to TRBJ1-2, with D maybe TRBD1 (5 bases). The CDR3 extends over 14 amino acids. Germline values: CDR1 SEHNR, CDR2 FQNEAQ (reference sequence). V shed 0 bases and J shed 6 bases, with 11 bases lying between them. The CDR3 region is CASSLAGGENGYTF. In nucleotides, the CDR3 is TGTGCCAGCAGCTTAGCCGGGGGGGAGAATGGCTACACCTTC.

V usage is TRBV15 and J usage is TRBJ2-5, with 12 bases fitting TRBD2. Germline V gene data show CDR1 as LNHNV and CDR2 as YYDKDF (reference sequence). V was clipped by 3 bases and J by 1 base; unmatched bases: 3. The CDR3 length is 16 residues. The CDR3 DNA sequence: TGTGCCACCAGCAGGCCACTAGCGGGAGGCCAAGAGACCCAGTACTTC. Residues: CATSRPLAGGQETQYF.

The chain employs TRBV9 and TRBJ1-3; D unclear. The CDR3 is 13 residues long. Trimming removed 0 bases at V and 1 base at J, with 2 bases between. Germline V lookup: CDR1 SGDLS, CDR2 YYNGEE. This CDR3 reads CASSVESGNTIYF. The CDR3 region has the DNA TGTGCCAGCAGCGTAGAGTCTGGAAACACCATATATTTT.

This clonotype has just a few counts. The genes are TRBV25-1 and TRBJ2-7; possible D gene TRBD1, 5 bases. The CDR3 runs 17 residues. The germline gives CDR1 MGHDK, CDR2 SYGVNS. V was shortened by 2 bases and J by 4 bases, with 21 bases between the two germline ends. DNA of the CDR3: TGTGCCAGCAGTGAAACTTCAACAGGACCGAAATATTACGAGCAGTACTTC. Encoded protein: CASSETSTGPKYYEQYF.

The V and J genes are TRBV7-2 and TRBJ2-7; 14 positions agree with TRBD2. V gave up 5 bases and J gave up 1 base; unmatched junction bases: 4. Germline loops: CDR1 SGHTA, CDR2 FQGNSA. This CDR3 is 16 amino acids long. CDR3 in DNA: TGTGCCAGCAGCCCAGGACTAGCGGGGGGTTCCTACGAGCAGTACTTC. Amino acid sequence: CASSPGLAGGSYEQYF.

The V gene is TRBV28, the J gene TRBJ1-5; TRBD1 matches at 7 bases. Germline V gene data show CDR1 as MDHEN and CDR2 as SYDVKM. The CDR3 covers 15 residues. V was clipped by 7 bases and J by 4 bases; unmatched bases: 10. This CDR3 is CASTRTGTDNQPQHF. The DNA of the CDR3 is TGTGCCAGCACTCGGACGGGGACAGATAATCAGCCCCAGCATTTT.

The V call is TRBV7-9, the J call TRBJ1-4; D remains ambiguous. The germline V and J ends were trimmed by 5 bases and 3 bases, with 13 bases remaining between them. This CDR3 comprises 15 residues. In germline, CDR1 is SEHNR, CDR2 FQNEAQ (reference sequence). CDR3 DNA sequence: TGTGCCAGCAGCCCAGACTCTGCCTCTAATGAAAAACTGTTTTTT. Translated, it gives CASSPDSASNEKLFF.

This chain connects TRBV11-2 to TRBJ2-3; TRBD2 matches at 9 bases. The length of the CDR3 is 14 residues. Germline V gene lookup returns CDR1 SGHAT and CDR2 FQNNGV. The J segment lost 5 bases and the V segment lost 1 base, leaving 1 base of the junction unmatched. The CDR3 reads CASSLVREGDTQYF. The CDR3 DNA reads TGTGCCAGCAGCTTAGTGCGGGAGGGAGATACGCAGTATTTT.

There are a few counts of this clonotype. The chain combines TRBV4-3 with TRBJ2-7, with 8 bases identical to TRBD2. V dropped 2 bases and J dropped 2; count of bases not matched to a gene: 8. Germline V CDR1 and CDR2: LGHNA, YSLEER. The CDR3 runs to 16 residues. In nucleotides, the CDR3 is TGCGCCAGCAGCCAATTTTTGGGACTAGAGACCTACGAGCAGTACTTC. Amino acids: CASSQFLGLETYEQYF.

This clonotype was counted only a few times. This rearrangement joins TRBV5-1 to TRBJ2-7, with D tentatively TRBD1 (7 bases). Germline V lookup: CDR1 SGHRS, CDR2 YFSETQ. V lost 4 bases, J lost 10 bases, and 21 bases lay in between. This CDR3 spans 14 amino acids. The CDR3 sequence is CASSNRDRGTPQYF. The CDR3, as DNA: TGCGCCAGCAGCAACCGGGACAGAGGGACTCCACAGTACTTC. Complete variable domain (other parts from reference TRBV5-1 and TRBJ2-7): KAGVTQTPRYLIKTRGQQVTLSCSPISGHRSVSWYQQTPGQGLQFLFEYFSETQRNKGNFPGRFSGRQFSNSRSEMNVSTLELGDSALYLCASSNRDRGTPQYFGPGTRLTVT.

The chain carries TRBV2 and TRBJ2-5; 9 bases line up with TRBD1. V was pared by 7 bases and J by 3 bases, with 3 bases of the junction left unmatched. The germline V gene encodes CDR1 SNHLY and CDR2 FYNNEI. The CDR3 extends over 13 amino acids. The CDR3 here is CASMGTGKETQYF. The DNA for the CDR3 is TGTGCCAGCATGGGGACAGGGAAAGAGACCCAGTACTTC.

The rearrangement uses TRBV7-2 and TRBJ2-1; D unresolved. The germline V gene encodes CDR1 SGHTA and CDR2 FQGNSA. The ends were cut back, 8 bases at V and 1 base at J, with 9 bases in the middle. There are 13 residues in the CDR3. The DNA for the CDR3 is TGTGCCAGCCTAGTAAGATCCTACAATGAGCAGTTCTTC. Translated: CASLVRSYNEQFF.

The rearrangement uses TRBV27 and TRBJ2-1; D is possibly TRBD2 (6 bases). Deletions cut 1 base from V and 8 bases from J, with 12 bases between. The CDR3 has 14 amino acids. CDR1 and CDR2 (germline): MNHEY, SMNVEV (reference sequence). This CDR3 is CASSLFLADDEQFF. CDR3 bases: TGTGCCAGCAGTTTATTTTTAGCGGACGATGAGCAGTTCTTC.